The clone carrying this T cell receptor (beta chain) was seen repeatedly, ten times or more. The read comes to an end 3 residues before the CDR3 does, leaving the germline J gene to fill in the end. Repertoires were generated with immunoSEQ multiplex PCR, while TCRdb's copy carries only in-frame clones and drops some. The sample shows roughly 43,000 clones, none of them appearing just once. V lost 6 bases and J lost 0, with 7 bases in between. The CDR3 has 13 amino acids. This entry comes from a study of T cell clonality in common variable immunodeficiency. The J gene is TRBJ2-3, the V gene TRBV12-3 or TRBV12-4, with D hard to call. The clonotype originates from a person between 18 and 69 years old in good health. The sample was peripheral blood mononuclear cells. CDR3 sequence reads: CASRAPSTDTQYF. The sequenced part of the CDR3 DNA is TGTGCCAGCAGGGCACCAAGCACAGATACG.